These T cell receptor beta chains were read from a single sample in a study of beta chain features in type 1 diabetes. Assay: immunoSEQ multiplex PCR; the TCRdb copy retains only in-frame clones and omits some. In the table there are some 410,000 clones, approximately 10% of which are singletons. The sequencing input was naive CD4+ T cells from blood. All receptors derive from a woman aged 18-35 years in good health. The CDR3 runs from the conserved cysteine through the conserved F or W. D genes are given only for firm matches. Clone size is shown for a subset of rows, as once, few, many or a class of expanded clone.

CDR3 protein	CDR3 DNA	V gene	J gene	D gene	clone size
CASSLSGTGFNEQFF	TGCGCCAGCAGCTTATCCGGGACAGGGTTCAATGAGCAGTTCTTC	TRBV5-1	TRBJ2-1	TRBD1	.
CASSQGAGTSGRVNQYF	TGCGCCAGCAGCCAAGGCGCCGGGACTAGCGGGCGAGTGAACCAGTACTTC	TRBV4-3	TRBJ2-5	TRBD2	.
CATSPRRGNTEAFF	TGTGCCACCAGCCCCCGCAGGGGAAACACTGAAGCTTTCTTT	TRBV15	TRBJ1-1	.	few
CSAGVTYNEQFF	TGCAGCGCAGGGGTGACCTACAATGAGCAGTTCTTC	TRBV29-1	TRBJ2-1	.	.
CASGPRETQYF	TGTGCTAGTGGTCCCCGGGAGACCCAGTACTTC	TRBV12-5	TRBJ2-5	.	few
CAWRMGSYGYTF	TGTGCCTGGCGTATGGGATCCTATGGCTACACCTTC	TRBV30	TRBJ1-2	.	.
CATSRGARVGTEAFF	TGTGCCACCAGCAGAGGAGCCAGGGTAGGCACTGAAGCTTTCTTT	TRBV15	TRBJ1-1	.	.
CASSSQGTGYRELFF	TGCGCCAGCAGCTCTCAAGGGACAGGGTACAGGGAGCTGTTTTTT	TRBV5-1	TRBJ2-2	TRBD1	few
CASSFTSGALHF	TGTGCCAGCAGCTTTACGTCGGGGGCCCTCCACTTT	TRBV5-6	TRBJ1-6	.	.
CASSPLAGSKNIQYF	TGTGCCAGCAGTCCACTGGCGGGATCCAAAAACATTCAGTACTTC	TRBV28	TRBJ2-4	.	.
CASSPPMGEQFF	TGTGCCAGCTCACCCCCAATGGGTGAGCAGTTCTTC	TRBV18	TRBJ2-1	.	few
CASSPPWSDTQYF	TGCGCCAGCAGTCCGCCCTGGTCAGATACGCAGTATTTT	TRBV5-1	TRBJ2-3	.	.
CASSPRGQAPFSNEQFF	TGTGCCAGCTCACCACGAGGGCAGGCCCCTTTCTCCAATGAGCAGTTCTTC	TRBV18	TRBJ2-1	.	few
CASSFPGRGTGDTEAFF	TGTGCCAGCAGCTTCCCGGGACGGGGTACGGGGGACACTGAAGCTTTCTTT	TRBV11-2	TRBJ1-1	.	.
CASSLARMNNEQFF	TGTGCCAGCAGCTTAGCCCGCATGAACAATGAGCAGTTCTTC	TRBV7-9	TRBJ2-1	.	few
CASSEASGYEQYF	TGTGCCAGCAGTGAAGCCTCAGGTTACGAGCAGTACTTC	TRBV25-1	TRBJ2-7	.	.
CASSQPETGRDEQYF	TGTGCCAGCAGCCAACCTGAGACAGGGCGAGACGAGCAGTACTTC	TRBV16	TRBJ2-7	TRBD1	few
CASSLAGGPETQYF	TGCGCCAGCAGCTTGGCCGGGGGGCCGGAGACCCAGTACTTC	TRBV5-1	TRBJ2-5	.	.
CASSLFTADEQFF	TGCGCCAGCAGCTTATTCACAGCGGATGAGCAGTTCTTC	TRBV5-1	TRBJ2-1	.	.
CASSVGDIDKGELFF	TGTGCCAGCAGCGTAGGGGACATCGATAAGGGGGAGCTGTTTTTT	TRBV9	TRBJ2-2	.	few
CASSQDYSGSGGTQYF	TGTGCCAGCAGCCAAGATTATAGCGGGAGTGGTGGGACCCAGTACTTC	TRBV4-2	TRBJ2-5	TRBD2	few
CASSLAPQREVYNEQFF	TGTGCCAGCAGCTTGGCCCCCCAGCGGGAGGTCTACAATGAGCAGTTCTTC	TRBV5-7	TRBJ2-1	TRBD2	.
CASSPREDDGSYEQYF	TGTGCCAGCTCACCACGGGAGGACGACGGGTCCTACGAGCAGTACTTC	TRBV18	TRBJ2-7	.	few
CASSFRPGNEQFF	TGTGCCAGCAGCTTTAGGCCGGGCAATGAGCAGTTCTTC	TRBV7-2	TRBJ2-1	.	few
CASSHERRTDTQYF	TGTGCCAGTAGCCACGAGAGGCGAACAGATACGCAGTATTTT	TRBV19	TRBJ2-3	.	few
CASSPRQGSDTQYF	TGTGCCAGCAGTCCTAGACAGGGCTCAGATACGCAGTATTTT	TRBV7-9	TRBJ2-3	TRBD1	few
CASSSRTSGEYNEQFF	TGTGCCAGCAGCTCACGGACTAGCGGGGAGTACAATGAGCAGTTCTTC	TRBV7-8	TRBJ2-1	TRBD2	.
CASSPTLGTSESDTQYF	TGCGCCAGCAGCCCGACCCTCGGGACTAGTGAGTCGGATACGCAGTATTTT	TRBV5-1	TRBJ2-3	TRBD2	.
CASSDPRGQETQYF	TGTGCCAGCAGCGACCCCAGGGGCCAAGAGACCCAGTACTTC	TRBV9	TRBJ2-5	.	.
CASSLLWGTAVDTQYF	TGTGCCAGCAGCTTATTGTGGGGGACTGCCGTAGATACGCAGTATTTT	TRBV7-2	TRBJ2-3	.	few
CASSQPTSGGNNEQFF	TGTGCCAGCAGTCAACCGACTAGCGGGGGGAACAATGAGCAGTTCTTC	TRBV7-9	TRBJ2-1	TRBD2	few
CSVDIRLVRGNTIYF	TGCAGCGTTGATATCCGGTTAGTTCGTGGTAACACCATATATTTT	TRBV29-1	TRBJ1-3	.	few
CASSRTPSSSYNEQFF	TGTGCCAGCAGCCGGACACCCTCCAGCTCCTACAATGAGCAGTTCTTC	TRBV5-6	TRBJ2-1	.	.
CASSLTGPGSPYNEQFF	TGCGCCAGCAGCTTGACCGGCCCGGGGTCCCCCTACAATGAGCAGTTCTTC	TRBV5-1	TRBJ2-1	.	.
CASSPLKGSRQETQYF	TGTGCCAGCTCACCATTGAAGGGGTCACGCCAAGAGACCCAGTACTTC	TRBV18	TRBJ2-5	.	.
CASSDRGGANVLTF	TGTGCCAGCAGCGACAGGGGAGGGGCCAACGTCCTGACTTTC	TRBV9	TRBJ2-6	TRBD1	few
CASRRTGVNYGYTF	TGTGCCAGCAGAAGGACAGGCGTTAACTATGGCTACACCTTC	TRBV25-1	TRBJ1-2	TRBD1	few
CASSLASAASGNTIYF	TGTGCCAGCAGCTTAGCGTCAGCAGCCTCTGGAAACACCATATATTTT	TRBV7-2	TRBJ1-3	.	.
CASSSGLAGANEQFF	TGTGCCAGCAGCTCAGGACTAGCGGGTGCCAATGAGCAGTTCTTC	TRBV7-3	TRBJ2-1	TRBD2	.
CASSLGLEETQYF	TGCGCCAGCAGCTTGGGGCTGGAAGAGACCCAGTACTTC	TRBV5-1	TRBJ2-5	.	few
CASAPSSTDTQYF	TGTGCTAGTGCGCCTAGCAGCACAGATACGCAGTATTTT	TRBV12-5	TRBJ2-3	.	few
CASSLKGRVTYNEQFF	TGTGCCAGCAGCCTCAAGGGCAGGGTAACCTACAATGAGCAGTTCTTC	TRBV21-1	TRBJ2-1	.	few
CASSLTEYNEQFF	TGTGCCAGCAGCTTAACTGAGTACAATGAGCAGTTCTTC	TRBV11-2	TRBJ2-1	.	.
CASSFIVRGSAPLHF	TGTGCCAGCAGTTTCATAGTCAGGGGCTCTGCCCCCCTCCACTTT	TRBV28	TRBJ1-6	.	few
CASSQVGTSLHNEQFF	TGTGCCAGCAGCCAAGTCGGGACTAGTCTCCACAATGAGCAGTTCTTC	TRBV14	TRBJ2-1	TRBD2	few
CSVVPVEHPVNYGYTF	TGCAGCGTTGTCCCTGTAGAGCATCCAGTCAACTATGGCTACACCTTC	TRBV29-1	TRBJ1-2	.	few
CASSQEAGVFSGANVLTF	TGTGCCAGCAGCCAGGAAGCGGGGGTCTTCTCTGGGGCCAACGTCCTGACTTTC	TRBV4-2	TRBJ2-6	TRBD2	few